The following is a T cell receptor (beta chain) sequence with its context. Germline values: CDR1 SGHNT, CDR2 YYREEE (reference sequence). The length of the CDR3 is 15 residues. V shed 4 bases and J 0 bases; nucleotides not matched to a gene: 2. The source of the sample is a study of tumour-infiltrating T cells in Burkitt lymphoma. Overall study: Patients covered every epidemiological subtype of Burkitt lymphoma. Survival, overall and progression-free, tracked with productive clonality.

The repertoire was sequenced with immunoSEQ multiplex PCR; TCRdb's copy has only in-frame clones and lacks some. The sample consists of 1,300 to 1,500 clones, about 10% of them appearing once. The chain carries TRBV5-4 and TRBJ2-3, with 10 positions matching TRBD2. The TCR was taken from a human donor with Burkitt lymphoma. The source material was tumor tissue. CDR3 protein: CASSTSGASTDTQYF. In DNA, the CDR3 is TGTGCCAGCAGCACTAGCGGGGCAAGCACAGATACGCAGTATTTT.